These T cell receptor beta chains were read from a single sample in a study of vaccination and CD4 T cells after COVID-19. For these TCRs, the target antigens are not known. MiXCR, applied by TCRdb to the PCR reads, yields one record per CDR3 protein. The data contain 9,600 or so distinct CDR3 sequences, approximately 51% of them seen just once; the ten biggest clones take up 17%. Sequencing was performed on CD4+ T cells from blood, cultured in vitro. These receptors came from a human donor in good health. Each CDR3 is given with its conserved first and last residue. Fields, in order: D gene, V gene, J gene, clone size, CDR3 protein, CDR3 DNA. A D gene is named only where the DNA matches it firmly. The size of a clone is reported for some rows only, either as once, few or many, or as a class for expanded clones.

TRBD2	TRBV20-1	TRBJ2-2	NA	CSARRTSVTGELFF	TGCAGTGCTAGGCGGACTAGCGTTACCGGGGAGCTGTTTTTT
NA	TRBV6-1	TRBJ2-4	few	CATRQLDGKNIQYF	TGTGCCACGAGACAGTTGGACGGGAAAAACATTCAGTACTTC
NA	TRBV7-2	TRBJ1-3	NA	CASSLVAGNTIYF	TGTGCCAGCAGCTTAGTCGCGGGAAACACCATATATTTT
NA	TRBV19	TRBJ2-6	NA	CASSALQAPLSGANVLTF	TGTGCCAGTAGTGCATTACAGGCCCCGCTCTCTGGGGCCAACGTCCTGACTTTC
TRBD1	TRBV20-1	TRBJ1-2	NA	CSARKDRGLHGYTF	TGCAGTGCTAGGAAAGACAGGGGGCTCCATGGCTACACCTTC
NA	TRBV5-1	TRBJ1-1	NA	CASNREGVMNTEAFF	TGCGCCAGCAACAGGGAAGGAGTCATGAACACTGAAGCTTTCTTT
NA	TRBV11-2	TRBJ1-2	NA	CASSHPPAHYGYTF	TGTGCCAGCAGCCACCCCCCGGCGCACTATGGCTACACCTTC
NA	TRBV2	TRBJ2-7	NA	CASSETGISYEQYF	TGTGCCAGCAGTGAGACAGGAATCTCCTACGAGCAGTACTTC
NA	TRBV7-2	TRBJ2-3	NA	CASSSTDTQYF	TGTGCCAGCAGCTCGACCGATACGCAGTATTTT
NA	TRBV7-8	TRBJ2-2	NA	CASSRRGSRELFF	TGTGCCAGCAGCCGTCGAGGTAGCCGGGAGCTGTTTTTT
TRBD2	TRBV7-8	TRBJ2-3	NA	CASSSLAGRTDTQYF	TGTGCCAGCAGCTCACTAGCGGGCCGTACAGATACGCAGTATTTT
TRBD2	TRBV7-2	TRBJ2-7	NA	CASSLLRGTSGYEQYF	TGTGCCAGCAGCCTCCTCCGCGGGACTAGCGGCTACGAGCAGTACTTC
NA	TRBV7-8	TRBJ2-2	NA	CASIPTENTGELFF	TGTGCCAGCATCCCGACAGAAAACACCGGGGAGCTGTTTTTT
NA	TRBV11-1	TRBJ2-2	few	CASSFSDVATGELFF	TGTGCCAGCAGCTTTAGCGATGTGGCTACCGGGGAGCTGTTTTTT
TRBD2	TRBV10-1	TRBJ2-5	few	CASSDTLADQETQYF	TGCGCCAGCAGCGACACGCTAGCGGACCAAGAGACCCAGTACTTC
NA	TRBV19	TRBJ2-6	NA	CASSPGGGANVLTF	TGTGCCAGTAGTCCGGGCGGCGGGGCCAACGTCCTGACTTTC
TRBD1	TRBV6-1	TRBJ1-5	NA	CASSGQGPYSNQPQHF	TGTGCCAGCAGTGGACAGGGCCCCTATAGCAATCAGCCCCAGCATTTT
NA	TRBV11-2	TRBJ2-5	NA	CASSLGQGVETQYF	TGTGCCAGCAGCTTAGGACAAGGCGTAGAGACCCAGTACTTC
NA	TRBV7-9	TRBJ2-1	NA	CASSSRGAEQFF	TGTGCCAGCAGCTCGAGGGGAGCTGAGCAGTTCTTC
NA	TRBV7-2	TRBJ1-2	NA	CASSLGRADGYTF	TGTGCCAGCAGCTTAGGGAGGGCTGATGGCTACACCTTC
TRBD2	TRBV19	TRBJ2-2	once	CASSFSGSYRGNTGELFF	TGTGCCAGTAGTTTTAGCGGGAGTTACCGAGGGAACACCGGGGAGCTGTTTTTT
NA	TRBV6-1	TRBJ2-2	NA	CASGDYGGGELFF	TGTGCCAGCGGCGACTATGGTGGGGGGGAGCTGTTTTTT
NA	TRBV4-1	TRBJ2-2	NA	CASSQGSWISDTGELFF	TGCGCCAGCAGCCAAGGGTCCTGGATTTCGGACACCGGGGAGCTGTTTTTT
NA	TRBV2	TRBJ1-2	few	CASRWDANYGYTF	TGTGCCAGCAGATGGGACGCTAACTATGGCTACACCTTC
NA	TRBV10-2	TRBJ2-1	NA	CASTQKGTFQFF	TGCGCCAGCACTCAGAAGGGGACATTTCAGTTCTTC
TRBD1	TRBV18	TRBJ2-3	few	CASSPDLRQGADTQYF	TGTGCCAGCTCACCGGACTTAAGACAGGGAGCAGATACGCAGTATTTT
TRBD2	TRBV6-1	TRBJ2-1	NA	CASSGTSGSYNEQFF	TGTGCCAGCAGTGGTACTAGCGGCTCCTACAATGAGCAGTTCTTC
TRBD2	TRBV20-1	TRBJ2-5	few	CSAKAGLAGSVVETQYF	TGCAGTGCTAAGGCCGGACTAGCGGGGTCAGTCGTCGAGACCCAGTACTTC
TRBD2	TRBV7-2	TRBJ2-5	NA	CASSALAGGAETQYF	TGTGCCAGCAGCGCCCTAGCGGGGGGTGCGGAGACCCAGTACTTC
TRBD2	TRBV7-2	TRBJ2-1	NA	CASSGGGTNEQFF	TGTGCCAGCTCGGGGGGAGGTACCAATGAGCAGTTCTTC
TRBD1	TRBV20-1	TRBJ2-5	NA	CSARGGQGGRETQYF	TGCAGTGCTAGAGGGGGACAGGGGGGTAGAGAGACCCAGTACTTC
TRBD1	TRBV12-3/TRBV12-4	TRBJ1-6	NA	CASSLGQGISPLHF	TGTGCCAGCAGTTTAGGACAGGGGATTTCACCCCTCCACTTT
NA	TRBV5-6	TRBJ2-5	NA	CASSLRLASETQYF	TGTGCCAGCAGCTTGAGGTTAGCATCGGAGACCCAGTACTTC
NA	TRBV7-9	TRBJ1-2	NA	CASSSRDRYGYTF	TGTGCCAGCAGTTCCAGGGATAGGTATGGCTACACCTTC
TRBD2	TRBV20-1	TRBJ2-7	NA	CSARDLAVDEQYF	TGCAGTGCTAGAGATCTAGCGGTGGACGAGCAGTACTTC
TRBD2	TRBV7-2	TRBJ2-2	NA	CASSPRTSGRWGELFF	TGTGCCAGCAGCCCCCGGACTAGCGGGAGATGGGGGGAGCTGTTTTTT
NA	TRBV12-3/TRBV12-4	TRBJ1-1	NA	CASSLEWGPEAFF	TGTGCCAGCAGCCTAGAGTGGGGGCCTGAAGCTTTCTTT
TRBD1	TRBV5-4	TRBJ1-2	once	CASSFRQGAGGYTF	TGTGCCAGCAGCTTTAGACAGGGGGCGGGGGGCTACACCTTC
NA	TRBV6-8	TRBJ1-4	once	CASSLKAWVKLFF	TGTGCCAGCAGTTTGAAGGCCTGGGTAAAACTGTTTTTT
TRBD1	TRBV6-1	TRBJ2-2	NA	CASSETGVSTGELFF	TGTGCCAGCAGTGAAACAGGGGTTTCGACCGGGGAGCTGTTTTTT
TRBD1	TRBV6-2/TRBV6-3	TRBJ2-2	NA	CASSYPGTGVSGELFF	TGTGCCAGCAGTTACCCCGGGACAGGGGTATCCGGGGAGCTGTTTTTT
NA	TRBV6-2/TRBV6-3	TRBJ2-3	few	CASNLLGGSTDTQYF	TGTGCCAGCAACCTTCTTGGCGGAAGCACAGATACGCAGTATTTT
NA	TRBV28	TRBJ1-5	NA	CASSLGLGNQPQHF	TGTGCCAGCAGTTTAGGTCTGGGTAATCAGCCCCAGCATTTT
NA	TRBV20-1	TRBJ1-5	NA	CSASLPDNQPQHF	TGCAGTGCTAGCCTCCCCGACAATCAGCCCCAGCATTTT
NA	TRBV12-3/TRBV12-4	TRBJ1-5	few	CASSSRGIGAQPQHF	TGTGCCAGCAGTTCGAGGGGTATTGGAGCTCAGCCCCAGCATTTT
NA	TRBV15	TRBJ1-2	NA	CATSRDRAAAINYGYTF	TGTGCCACCAGCAGAGATCGGGCAGCCGCAATTAACTATGGCTACACCTTC
NA	TRBV2	TRBJ2-1	NA	CASKERTYNEQFF	TGTGCCAGCAAGGAGCGGACTTACAATGAGCAGTTCTTC
TRBD2	TRBV5-4	TRBJ2-2	NA	CASSLGGSGINTGELFF	TGTGCCAGCAGCTTGGGGGGTAGCGGGATCAACACCGGGGAGCTGTTTTTT
TRBD1	TRBV12-3/TRBV12-4	TRBJ1-6	large	CASSPRTGLGSPLHF	TGTGCCAGCAGTCCTCGGACAGGGTTGGGTTCACCCCTCCACTTT
TRBD2	TRBV5-4	TRBJ2-3	NA	CASSLRGGLDTQYF	TGTGCCAGCAGCTTGCGGGGGGGGCTGGATACGCAGTATTTT
NA	TRBV6-2/TRBV6-3	TRBJ2-7	NA	CASSYSQLGRRGDEQYF	TGTGCCAGCAGTTACTCCCAATTAGGGAGAAGAGGGGACGAGCAGTACTTC
TRBD2	TRBV6-1	TRBJ2-3	NA	CASSPTSGTQYF	TGTGCCAGCAGTCCGACTAGCGGTACGCAGTATTTT
TRBD2	TRBV29-1	TRBJ2-3	NA	CSVGLAVTDTQYF	TGCAGCGTTGGACTAGCGGTCACAGATACGCAGTATTTT
NA	TRBV20-1	TRBJ2-2	NA	CSATRDTGELFF	TGCAGTGCGACCCGCGACACCGGGGAGCTGTTTTTT